This T cell receptor (beta chain) was sequenced for a study of blood T cells in healthy people across ages. With a J-beta primer mix and a sample-barcoded 5' primer, a second PCR ran 7 to 11 cycles. Every sample returned 2.5 million or more CDR3-containing paired-end reads. TCRdb recomputed calls from the 5' RACE reads with MiXCR, one row per CDR3 protein. This repertoire shows roughly 1.9 million distinct CDR3 sequences, 30% to 40% found once; its top ten account for more than 20%. The CDR3 sequence is 14 residues long. Germline lookup yields CDR1 SGHVS and CDR2 FNYEAQ. Study findings and constraints: Unsorted PBMCs ruled out conclusive naive versus antigen-experienced comparison. The study regarded diversity estimates from one million T cells as underestimates.

Details on this clonotype: Its antigen is unidentified.

V and J are TRBV7-6 and TRBJ2-5, with D tentatively TRBD2 (5 bases). Gene TRBJ2-7 matches the end of the DNA better, so the J call may be wrong. The sequence derives from a human donor in good health. Sequencing input: blood. This CDR3 reads CASSLAKEGYEQYF. CDR3 DNA: TGTGCCAGCAGCTTAGCCAAAGAGGGCTACGAGCAGTACTTC.